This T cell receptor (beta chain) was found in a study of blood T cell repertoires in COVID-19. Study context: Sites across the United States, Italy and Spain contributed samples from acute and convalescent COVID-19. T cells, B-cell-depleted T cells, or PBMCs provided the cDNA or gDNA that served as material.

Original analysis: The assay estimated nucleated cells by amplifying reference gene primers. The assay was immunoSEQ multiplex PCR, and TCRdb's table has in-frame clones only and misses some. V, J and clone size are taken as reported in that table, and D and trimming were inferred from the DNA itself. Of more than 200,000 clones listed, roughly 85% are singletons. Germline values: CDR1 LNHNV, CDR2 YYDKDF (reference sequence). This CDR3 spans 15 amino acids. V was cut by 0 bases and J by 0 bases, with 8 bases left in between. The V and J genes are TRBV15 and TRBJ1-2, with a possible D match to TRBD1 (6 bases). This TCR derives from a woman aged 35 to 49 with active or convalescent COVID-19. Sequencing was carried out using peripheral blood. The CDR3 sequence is CATSRDRTANYGYTF. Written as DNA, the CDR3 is TGTGCCACCAGCAGAGATCGGACAGCTAACTATGGCTACACCTTC. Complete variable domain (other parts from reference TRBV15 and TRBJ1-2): DAMVIQNPRYQVTQFGKPVTLSCSQTLNHNVMYWYQQKSSQAPKLLFHYYDKDFNNEADTPDNFQSRRPNTSFCFLDIRSPGLGDTAMYLCATSRDRTANYGYTFGSGTRLTVV.